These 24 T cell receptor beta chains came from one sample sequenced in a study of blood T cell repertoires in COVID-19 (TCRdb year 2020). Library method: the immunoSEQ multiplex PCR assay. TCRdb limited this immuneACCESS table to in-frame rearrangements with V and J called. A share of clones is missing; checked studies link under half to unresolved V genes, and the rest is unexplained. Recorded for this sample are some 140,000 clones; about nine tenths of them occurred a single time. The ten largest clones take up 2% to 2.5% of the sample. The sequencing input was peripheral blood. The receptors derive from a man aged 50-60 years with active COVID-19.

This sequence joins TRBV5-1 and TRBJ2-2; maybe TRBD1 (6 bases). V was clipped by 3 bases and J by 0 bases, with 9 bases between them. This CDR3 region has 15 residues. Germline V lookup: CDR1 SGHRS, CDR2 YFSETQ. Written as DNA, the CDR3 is TGCGCCAGCAGCTGGACAGCAGCGAACACCGGGGAGCTGTTTTTT. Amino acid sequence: CASSWTAANTGELFF.

The CDR3, as DNA: TGCAGCGTCCAGGGAGGTTATGGCTACACCTTC. It yields the protein CSVQGGYGYTF. The chain employs TRBV29-1 and TRBJ1-2; possibly TRBD1 for D (5 bases). With 6 bases removed from V and 5 bases from J, the gap between germline ends came to 10 bases. This CDR3 comprises 11 residues. Germline-derived CDR1 and CDR2 are SQVTM and ANQGSEA.

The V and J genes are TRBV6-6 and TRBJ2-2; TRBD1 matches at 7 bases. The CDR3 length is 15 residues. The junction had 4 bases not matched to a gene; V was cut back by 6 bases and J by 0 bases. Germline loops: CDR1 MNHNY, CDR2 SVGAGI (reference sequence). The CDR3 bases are TGTGCCAGCAGCCCGCAGGGGGCGAACACCGGGGAGCTGTTTTTT. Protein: CASSPQGANTGELFF.

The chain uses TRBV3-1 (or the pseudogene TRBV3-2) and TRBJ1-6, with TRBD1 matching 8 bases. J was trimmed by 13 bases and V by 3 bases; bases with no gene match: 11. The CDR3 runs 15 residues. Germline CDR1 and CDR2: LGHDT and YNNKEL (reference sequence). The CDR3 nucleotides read TGTGCCAGCAGCCAGAGGGGACAGGCCCCATGGCCCCTCCACTTT. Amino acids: CASSQRGQAPWPLHF.

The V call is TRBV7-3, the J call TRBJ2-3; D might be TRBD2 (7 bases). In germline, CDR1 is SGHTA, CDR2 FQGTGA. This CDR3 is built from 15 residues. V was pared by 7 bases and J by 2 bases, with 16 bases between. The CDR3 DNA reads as TGTGCCAGCACCCGTTCCGGGGGGCCCACAGATACGCAGTATTTT. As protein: CASTRSGGPTDTQYF.

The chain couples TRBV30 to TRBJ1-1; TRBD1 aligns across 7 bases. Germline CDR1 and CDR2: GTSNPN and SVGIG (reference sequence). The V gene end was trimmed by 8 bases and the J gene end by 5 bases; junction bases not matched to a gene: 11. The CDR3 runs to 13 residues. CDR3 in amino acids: CAGRGQTKTEAFF. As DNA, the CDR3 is TGTGCCGGTAGGGGGCAGACAAAAACTGAAGCTTTCTTT.

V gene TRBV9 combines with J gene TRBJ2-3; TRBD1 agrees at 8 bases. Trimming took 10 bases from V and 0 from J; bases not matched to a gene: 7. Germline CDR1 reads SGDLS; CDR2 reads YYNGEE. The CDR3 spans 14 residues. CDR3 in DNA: TGTGCCGGATCGACAGGGGCAAGCACAGATACGCAGTATTTT. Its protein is CAGSTGASTDTQYF.

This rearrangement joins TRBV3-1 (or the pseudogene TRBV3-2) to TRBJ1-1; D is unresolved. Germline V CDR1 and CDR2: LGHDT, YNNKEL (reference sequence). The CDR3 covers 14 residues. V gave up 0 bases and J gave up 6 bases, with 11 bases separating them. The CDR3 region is CASSQDGRVSEAFF. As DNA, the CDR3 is TGTGCCAGCAGCCAAGATGGGAGGGTCTCTGAAGCTTTCTTT.

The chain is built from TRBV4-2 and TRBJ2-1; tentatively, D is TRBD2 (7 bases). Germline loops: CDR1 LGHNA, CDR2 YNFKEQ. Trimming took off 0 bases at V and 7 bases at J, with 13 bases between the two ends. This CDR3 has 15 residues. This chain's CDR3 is CASSQEGGEWNEQFF. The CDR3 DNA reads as TGTGCCAGCAGCCAAGAAGGGGGGGAGTGGAATGAGCAGTTCTTC.

The CDR3 DNA reads TGCGCCAGCAGCTGGCTCGGGACAGGAAACGAAAAACTGTTTTTT. Translated: CASSWLGTGNEKLFF. V is TRBV5-1 and J is TRBJ1-4; 8 bases are a match to TRBD1. Germline CDR1 is SGHRS and CDR2 is YFSETQ. The CDR3 has 15 amino acids. Unmatched junction bases numbered 9, after V lost 3 bases and J lost 8 bases.

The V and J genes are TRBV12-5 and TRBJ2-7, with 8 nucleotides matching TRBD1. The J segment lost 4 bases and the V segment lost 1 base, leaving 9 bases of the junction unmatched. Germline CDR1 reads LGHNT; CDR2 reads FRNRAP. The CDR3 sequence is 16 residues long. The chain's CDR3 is CASGLDRYRGYYEQYF. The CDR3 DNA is TGTGCTAGTGGTTTGGATAGGTACAGGGGGTATTACGAGCAGTACTTC.

CDR3 residues: CATATSGSYEQYF. The CDR3 nucleotides read TGTGCCACCGCGACTAGCGGCTCCTACGAGCAGTACTTC. The chain carries TRBV10-3 and TRBJ2-7, with TRBD2 matching over 9 bases. V shed 10 bases, J shed 0 bases, and the junction held 4 bases outside the gene matches. Germline loops: CDR1 ENHRY, CDR2 SYGVKD. The CDR3 covers 13 residues.

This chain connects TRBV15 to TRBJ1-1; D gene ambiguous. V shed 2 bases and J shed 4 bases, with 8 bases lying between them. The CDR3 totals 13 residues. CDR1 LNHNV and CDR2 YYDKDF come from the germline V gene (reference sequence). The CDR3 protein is CATSRKTSTEAFF. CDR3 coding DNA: TGTGCCACCAGCAGAAAAACGAGCACTGAAGCTTTCTTT. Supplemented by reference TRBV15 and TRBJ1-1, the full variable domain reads DAMVIQNPRYQVTQFGKPVTLSCSQTLNHNVMYWYQQKSSQAPKLLFHYYDKDFNNEADTPDNFQSRRPNTSFCFLDIRSPGLGDTAMYLCATSRKTSTEAFFGQGTRLTVV.

The CDR3 DNA reads as TGTGCCAGCAGCTTACTGGGGGGGTACGTGAACACCGGGGAGCTGTTTTTT. Its translation is CASSLLGGYVNTGELFF. The chain carries TRBV7-8 and TRBJ2-2; 7 nucleotides agree with TRBD2. CDR3 length equals 17 residues. Germline CDR1 reads SGHVS; CDR2 reads FQNEAQ. The trim removed 2 bases at V and 1 base at J, leaving 7 bases unmatched.

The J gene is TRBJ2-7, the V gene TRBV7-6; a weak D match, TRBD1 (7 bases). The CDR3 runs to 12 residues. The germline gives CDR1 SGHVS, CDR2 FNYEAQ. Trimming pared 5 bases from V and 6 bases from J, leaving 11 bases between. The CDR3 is CASSRQGGEQYF. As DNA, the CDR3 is TGTGCCAGCAGCCGACAGGGAGGCGAGCAGTACTTC.

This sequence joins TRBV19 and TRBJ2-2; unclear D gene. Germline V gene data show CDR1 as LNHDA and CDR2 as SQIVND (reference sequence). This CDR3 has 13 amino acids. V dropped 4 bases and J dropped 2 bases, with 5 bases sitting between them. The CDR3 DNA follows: TGTGCCAGTAGTACCTTAAACACCGGGGAGCTGTTTTTT. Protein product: CASSTLNTGELFF.

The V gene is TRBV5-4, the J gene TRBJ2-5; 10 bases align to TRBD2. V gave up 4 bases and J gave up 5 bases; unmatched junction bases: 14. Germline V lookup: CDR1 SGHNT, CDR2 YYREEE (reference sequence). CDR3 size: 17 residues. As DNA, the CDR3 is TGTGCCAGCAGCCATATGACTAGCGGGTCCAGCTGGGAGACCCAGTACTTC. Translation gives CASSHMTSGSSWETQYF.

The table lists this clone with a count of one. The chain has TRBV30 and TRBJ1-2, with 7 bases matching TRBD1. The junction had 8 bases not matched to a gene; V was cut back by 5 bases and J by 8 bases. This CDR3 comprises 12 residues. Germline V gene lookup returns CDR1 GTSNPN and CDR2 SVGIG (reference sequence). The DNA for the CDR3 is TGTGCCTGGGGACCGCCCAGGGGGGGCTACACCTTC. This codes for CAWGPPRGGYTF. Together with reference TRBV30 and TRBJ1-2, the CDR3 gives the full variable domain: SQTIHQWPATLVQPVGSPLSLECTVEGTSNPNLYWYRQAAGRGLQLLFYSVGIGQISSEVPQNLSASRPQDRQFILSSKKLLLSDSGFYLCAWGPPRGGYTFGSGTRLTVV.

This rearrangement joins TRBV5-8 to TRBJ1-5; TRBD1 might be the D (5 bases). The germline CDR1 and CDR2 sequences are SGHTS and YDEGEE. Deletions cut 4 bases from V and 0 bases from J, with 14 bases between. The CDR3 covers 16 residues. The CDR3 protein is CASSLLRVYSNQPQHF. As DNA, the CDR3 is TGTGCCAGCAGCCTTCTCAGGGTATATAGCAATCAGCCCCAGCATTTT. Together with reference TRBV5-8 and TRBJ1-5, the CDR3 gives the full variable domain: EAGVTQSPTHLIKTRGQQATLRCSPISGHTSVYWYQQALGLGLQFLLWYDEGEERNRGNFPPRFSGRQFPNYSSELNVNALELEDSALYLCASSLLRVYSNQPQHFGDGTRLSIL.

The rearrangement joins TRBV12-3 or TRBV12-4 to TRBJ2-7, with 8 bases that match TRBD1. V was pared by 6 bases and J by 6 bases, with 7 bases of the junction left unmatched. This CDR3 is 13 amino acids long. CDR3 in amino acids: CASSQLDRGEQYF. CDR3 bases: TGTGCCAGCAGCCAACTAGACAGGGGCGAGCAGTACTTC.

CDR3 bases: TGTGCCAGCAGCCAGACGAAACCCAGCGGGGGGACTGAGACCCAGTACTTC. Translation gives CASSQTKPSGGTETQYF. The chain uses TRBV3-1 (or the pseudogene TRBV3-2) and TRBJ2-5; 9 nucleotides match TRBD2. The CDR3 sequence is 17 residues long. V trimming: 3 bases; J trimming: 5 bases; junction bases outside the gene matches: 13. The germline CDR1 and CDR2 sequences are LGHDT and YNNKEL (reference sequence).

This CDR3 reads CASSVSGGSYEQYF. The CDR3 region has the DNA TGTGCCAGCAGCGTTAGCGGGGGCTCCTACGAGCAGTACTTC. This chain connects TRBV7-2 to TRBJ2-7, with 9 bases matching TRBD2. This CDR3 has 14 residues. Unmatched junction bases numbered 2, after V lost 5 bases and J lost 0 bases. Germline CDR1 and CDR2: SGHTA and FQGNSA.

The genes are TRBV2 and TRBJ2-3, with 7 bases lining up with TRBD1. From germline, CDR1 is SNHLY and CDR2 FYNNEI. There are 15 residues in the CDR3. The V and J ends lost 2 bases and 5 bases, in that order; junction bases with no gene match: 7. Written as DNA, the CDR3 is TGTGCCAGCAGTGAAAGTAGGGGGCGTAAAGATACGCAGTATTTT. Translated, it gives CASSESRGRKDTQYF.

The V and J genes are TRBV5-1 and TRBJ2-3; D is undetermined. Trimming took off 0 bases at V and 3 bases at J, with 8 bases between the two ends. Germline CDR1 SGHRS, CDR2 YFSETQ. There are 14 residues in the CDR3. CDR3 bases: TGCGCCAGCAGCTTGGGGGCAGAAACAGATACGCAGTATTTT. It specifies CASSLGAETDTQYF.